The source of this T cell receptor beta chain is a study of blood T cells in healthy people across ages. General study findings and limits: Considered underestimates were the diversity estimates obtained from one million T cells.

A J-beta primer mix and a sample-barcoded 5' primer were used in a second PCR of about 7 to 12 cycles. Sequencing of every sample gave 2.5 million or more CDR3-containing paired-end reads. A single record per CDR3 protein comes from TCRdb applying MiXCR to the 5' RACE reads. The table includes about 970,000 distinct CDR3 sequences, around 54% detected once. Looked up from germline, CDR1 is MDHEN and CDR2 is SYDVKM. With V trimmed by 4 bases and J by 3 bases, 7 bases remained unmatched. CDR3 length: 15 amino acids. Comments on this clonotype: Its target is not known.

Sequencing was performed on blood. This receptor was taken from an older woman in good health. The chain combines TRBV28 with TRBJ2-7, with 9 bases identical to TRBD2. The CDR3 is CASSSEREANYEQYF. The CDR3 DNA is TGTGCCAGCAGTTCCGAGCGGGAGGCTAACTACGAGCAGTACTTC.